This T cell receptor (beta chain) was profiled in a study of patients and donors after allogeneic stem cell transplantation. From the RT-PCR reads, TCRdb called clonotypes with MiXCR, one entry per CDR3 protein. The sample yields about 960,000 distinct CDR3 sequences, more than 15% seen once. V was pared by 3 bases and J by 5 bases, with 12 bases of the junction left unmatched. This CDR3 region has 16 residues. Germline CDR1 is SGHNT and CDR2 is YYREEE (reference sequence). This clonotype was obtained from a human donor who was either an allogeneic HSCT recipient or a stem cell or donor lymphocyte infusion donor (not recorded which). It is not recorded whose cells these are; they may come from a transplant donor. Sequencing input: blood, either unsorted or a sorted T cell fraction (not recorded which). This chain connects TRBV5-4 to TRBJ2-5; TRBD2 matches at 8 bases. CDR3 in DNA: TGTGCCAGCAGCTCCGTAGCGGGGAGGGCTGGCGAGACCCAGTACTTC. It is translated as CASSSVAGRAGETQYF.